One sample yielded the 23 T cell receptor beta chains listed below, sequenced in a study of blood T cell repertoires in COVID-19. Here immunoSEQ multiplex PCR was the method, and the copy in TCRdb shows in-frame clones only, minus some. The table records roughly 150,000 clones, 75% to 90% of them present only once. Sequencing was carried out using peripheral blood. The source of these receptors is a man younger than 35 with COVID-19, enrolled during active disease.

The chain joins TRBV15 to TRBJ2-2, with D possibly being TRBD2 (5 bases). The V end lost 5 bases, the J end lost 5 bases, and 12 bases lay between the germline ends. This CDR3 is built from 14 residues. Germline V gives CDR1 LNHNV, CDR2 YYDKDF (reference sequence). The CDR3 DNA reads as TGTGCCACCAGCGGACGGACGGGAACCGGGGAGCTGTTTTTT. Translation: CATSGRTGTGELFF.

This rearrangement joins TRBV6-5 to TRBJ1-5; no clear D gene. Germline V gives CDR1 MNHEY, CDR2 SVGAGI. There are 12 residues in the CDR3. V was trimmed by 6 bases and J by 6 bases, leaving 9 bases between them. The CDR3 reads CASRVGSQPQHF. The CDR3 nucleotides are TGTGCCAGCAGGGTAGGGAGTCAGCCCCAGCATTTT.

This chain connects TRBV28 to TRBJ1-1; 7 bases line up with TRBD1. After removal of 5 bases from V and 3 bases from J, the junction contained 9 bases not matched to a gene. The CDR3 loop spans 15 amino acids. Per germline, CDR1 MDHEN and CDR2 SYDVKM. The CDR3 loop reads CASSGFGTAHTEAFF. For the CDR3, the DNA is TGTGCCAGCAGTGGGTTCGGGACAGCTCACACTGAAGCTTTCTTT. Complete variable domain (other parts from reference TRBV28 and TRBJ1-1): DVKVTQSSRYLVKRTGEKVFLECVQDMDHENMFWYRQDPGLGLRLIYFSYDVKMKEKGDIPEGYSVSREKKERFSLILESASTNQTSMYLCASSGFGTAHTEAFFGQGTRLTVV.

The chain is built from TRBV7-2 and TRBJ2-7, with a tentative D call TRBD1 (5 bases). CDR1 is SGHTA and CDR2 is FQGNSA in the germline V gene. The CDR3 consists of 14 residues. V dropped 6 bases and J dropped 2 bases, with 14 bases sitting between them. The CDR3 nucleotides are TGTGCCAGCAGTCCAACAACAGGTCCCTACGAGCAGTACTTC. Translated: CASSPTTGPYEQYF. Full variable domain (rest looked up from reference TRBV7-2 and TRBJ2-7): GAGVSQSPSNKVTEKGKDVELRCDPISGHTALYWYRQSLGQGLEFLIYFQGNSAPDKSGLPSDRFSAERTGGSVSTLTIQRTQQEDSAVYLCASSPTTGPYEQYFGPGTRLTVT.

A remark on this clone: A read error may produce the germline difference seen at one junction end. V is TRBV28 and J is TRBJ1-1; D not certain. There are 13 residues in the CDR3. Germline V gene sequence: CDR1 MDHEN, CDR2 SYDVKM. The CDR3 loop is CASSLPVNAEAFF. DNA of the CDR3: TGTGCCAGCAGTTTACCGGTGAACGCTGAAGCTTTCTTT.

The chain's CDR3 is CASSHFIAGPYNEQFF. CDR3 bases: TGCGCCAGCAGCCATTTCATAGCGGGACCCTACAATGAGCAGTTCTTC. The chain is built from TRBV4-1 and TRBJ2-1; 8 bases match TRBD2. Trimming took 3 bases from V and 2 from J; bases not matched to a gene: 6. The CDR3 loop spans 16 amino acids. The germline gives CDR1 MGHRA, CDR2 YSYEKL.

The chain couples TRBV24-1 to TRBJ2-7; TRBD2 aligns across 9 bases. V shed 4 bases, J shed 3 bases, and the junction held 3 bases outside the gene matches. From germline, CDR1 is KGHDR and CDR2 SFDVKD. CDR3 length equals 14 residues. DNA of the CDR3: TGTGCCACCAGTGAGGCGGGAGGGGGCTACGAGCAGTACTTC. Translating gives CATSEAGGGYEQYF.

The chain carries TRBV3-1 (or the pseudogene TRBV3-2) and TRBJ2-3; perhaps TRBD1 as D (5 bases). The CDR3 sequence is 16 residues long. The germline CDR1 and CDR2 sequences are LGHDT and YNNKEL (reference sequence). Trimming shortened V by 2 bases and J by 1 base, and 13 bases separated the two germline ends. This CDR3 reads CASSQRVAGRTDTQYF. The CDR3 DNA sequence: TGTGCCAGCAGCCAAAGAGTGGCAGGGCGCACAGATACGCAGTATTTT.

This clone was counted a single time. The chain is built from TRBV5-1 and TRBJ1-6; TRBD1 might be the D (5 bases). Germline-derived CDR1 and CDR2 are SGHRS and YFSETQ. V lost 0 bases, J lost 4 bases, and 14 bases lay in between. This CDR3 spans 17 amino acids. The CDR3 region is CASSLGVQGGYNSPLHF. As DNA, the CDR3 is TGCGCCAGCAGCTTGGGGGTCCAGGGAGGGTATAATTCACCCCTCCACTTT.

The rearrangement joins TRBV30 to TRBJ2-7; 11 bases line up with TRBD2. CDR3 size: 14 residues. J lost 3 bases, V lost 1 base, and 2 bases had no gene match. The germline V gene encodes CDR1 GTSNPN and CDR2 SVGIG (reference sequence). DNA for the CDR3: TGTGCCTGGAGTGCGGGACTAGCGGACTACGAGCAGTACTTC. This gives the protein CAWSAGLADYEQYF.

This chain uses TRBV25-1 with TRBJ2-2; 9 positions agree with TRBD1. The CDR3 is made up of 14 amino acids. From germline, CDR1 is MGHDK and CDR2 SYGVNS. V trimming: 4 bases; J trimming: 3 bases; junction bases outside the gene matches: 0. In DNA, the CDR3 is TGTGCCAGCAGTGGGGACAGGGACACCGGGGAGCTGTTTTTT. This encodes CASSGDRDTGELFF. Full variable domain (rest looked up from reference TRBV25-1 and TRBJ2-2): EADIYQTPRYLVIGTGKKITLECSQTMGHDKMYWYQQDPGMELHLIHYSYGVNSTEKGDLSSESTVSRIRTEHFPLTLESARPSHTSQYLCASSGDRDTGELFFGEGSRLTVL.

This chain connects TRBV4-3 to TRBJ2-7; 9 bases are a match to TRBD2. The CDR3 runs to 17 residues. Trimming at V came to 4 bases and at J to 0 bases, leaving 10 bases not matched to a gene. The germline gives CDR1 LGHNA, CDR2 YSLEER. As DNA, the CDR3 is TGCGCCAGCAGCCTCACCCCCTTTAGCGGGAGCTCCTACGAGCAGTACTTC. Amino acids: CASSLTPFSGSSYEQYF.

The CDR3 sequence is CASSSRQDFYEQYF. DNA for the CDR3: TGTGCCAGCAGCTCCCGACAGGACTTCTACGAGCAGTACTTC. The V and J genes are TRBV7-8 and TRBJ2-7, with a weak D call TRBD1 (6 bases). CDR3 length: 14 residues. In germline, CDR1 is SGHVS, CDR2 FQNEAQ. V lost 4 bases and J lost 3, with 13 bases in between.

The chain joins TRBV24-1 to TRBJ1-4; 9 nucleotides agree with TRBD1. With 12 bases clipped from V and 10 bases from J, the junction kept 14 bases outside the gene matches. The CDR3 contains 14 residues. Germline CDR1 KGHDR, CDR2 SFDVKD. The CDR3, as DNA: TGTGCCGTAAGCCGGGACAGGGATCGGGCAAAACTGTTTTTT. Translated, it gives CAVSRDRDRAKLFF.

The gene calls are TRBV7-3 and TRBJ1-6; TRBD1 matches at 7 bases. This CDR3 contains 14 residues. CDR1 and CDR2 (germline): SGHTA, FQGTGA. V lost 2 bases to trimming and J lost 9 bases; unmatched junction nucleotides: 4. Here the CDR3 DNA reads TGTGCCAGCAGCTTAGAGGGGACAGTTTCACCCCTCCACTTT. Protein product: CASSLEGTVSPLHF.

The chain has TRBV14 and TRBJ2-7; 12 bases are a match to TRBD2. Germline loops: CDR1 SGHDN, CDR2 FVKESK. The CDR3 is made up of 14 amino acids. The ends lost 5 bases at V and 5 bases at J; junction bases unmatched: 4. CDR3 in amino acids: CASSWRLAGDEQYF. DNA for the CDR3: TGTGCCAGCAGCTGGCGACTAGCGGGAGACGAGCAGTACTTC.

This chain joins TRBV5-4 and TRBJ2-1; D ambiguous. The CDR3 spans 17 residues. Germline loops: CDR1 SGHNT, CDR2 YYREEE (reference sequence). Trimming took 2 bases from V and 5 from J, leaving 20 bases between them. This CDR3 reads CASSFTLHLLYDNEQFF. DNA of the CDR3: TGTGCCAGCAGCTTCACCCTCCACCTTCTCTACGACAATGAGCAGTTCTTC.

V usage is TRBV28 and J usage is TRBJ1-2; tentative D call: TRBD1 (6 bases). The length of the CDR3 is 14 residues. CDR1 is MDHEN and CDR2 is SYDVKM in the germline V gene. The V end lost 8 bases, the J end lost 7 bases, and 20 bases lay between the germline ends. CDR3 loop: CASLGGAPAGGYTF. The DNA for the CDR3 is TGTGCCAGCCTAGGGGGGGCTCCTGCCGGTGGCTACACCTTC.

The J gene is TRBJ2-1, the V gene TRBV18, with D possibly TRBD2 on 6 matching bases. Trimming left V 4 bases short and J 0 bases short, with 10 bases between. The V gene's germline CDR1 is KGHSH and CDR2 LQKENI. This CDR3 contains 15 residues. The CDR3 reads CASSLSGSSYNEQFF. Here the CDR3 DNA reads TGTGCCAGCTCACTCAGCGGGTCCTCCTACAATGAGCAGTTCTTC.

This chain connects TRBV11-3 to TRBJ1-4; unclear D gene. The CDR3 extends over 15 amino acids. Germline CDR1 SGHNT, CDR2 YENEEA. The ends were cut back, 3 bases at V and 0 bases at J, with 8 bases in the middle. In nucleotides, the CDR3 is TGTGCCAGCAGCTTCCACAGAGCAACTAATGAAAAACTGTTTTTT. Translating gives CASSFHRATNEKLFF.

The chain couples TRBV11-2 to TRBJ2-3, with D perhaps TRBD2 (6 bases). Trimming stripped 7 bases from V and 1 base from J, with 15 bases between. Germline V lookup: CDR1 SGHAT, CDR2 FQNNGV. The CDR3 runs 15 residues. CDR3 bases: TGTGCCAGCAACGCCTGGGGAGGAGGCACAGATACGCAGTATTTT. It encodes CASNAWGGGTDTQYF.

This rearrangement joins TRBV29-1 to TRBJ1-1; tentatively, D is TRBD1 (5 bases). V was cut by 7 bases and J by 1 base, with 10 bases left in between. There are 12 residues in the CDR3. Germline CDR1 reads SQVTM; CDR2 reads ANQGSEA. The CDR3 sequence is CSARTSNTEAFF. Written as DNA, the CDR3 is TGCAGCGCTCGGACATCGAACACTGAAGCTTTCTTT.

The chain joins TRBV18 to TRBJ2-7; 9 nucleotides align to TRBD2. Germline values: CDR1 KGHSH, CDR2 LQKENI. This CDR3 spans 18 amino acids. J gave up 2 bases and V 4 bases, and 15 bases lay outside the gene matches. CDR3 coding DNA: TGTGCCAGCTCACACCGTGGAGGGAAGAGCGGGAGGCCCTACGAGCAGTACTTC. Protein: CASSHRGGKSGRPYEQYF.